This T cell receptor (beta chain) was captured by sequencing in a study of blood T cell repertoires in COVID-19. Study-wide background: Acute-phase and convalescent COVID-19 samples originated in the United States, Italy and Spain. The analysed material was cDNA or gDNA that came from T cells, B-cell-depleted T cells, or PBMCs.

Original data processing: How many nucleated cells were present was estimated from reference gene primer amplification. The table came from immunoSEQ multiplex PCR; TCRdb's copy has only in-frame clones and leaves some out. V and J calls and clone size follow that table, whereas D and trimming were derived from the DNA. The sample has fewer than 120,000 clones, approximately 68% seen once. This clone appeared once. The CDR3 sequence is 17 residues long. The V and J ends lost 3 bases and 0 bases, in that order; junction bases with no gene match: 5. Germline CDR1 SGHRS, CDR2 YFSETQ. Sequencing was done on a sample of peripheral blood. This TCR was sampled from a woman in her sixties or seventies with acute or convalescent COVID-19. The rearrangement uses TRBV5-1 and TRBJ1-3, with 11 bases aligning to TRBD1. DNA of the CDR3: TGCGCCAGCAGCTACGGACAGGGGGCTCACTCTGGAAACACCATATATTTT. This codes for CASSYGQGAHSGNTIYF.